This passage covers 30 T cell receptor beta chains from one sample sequenced in a study of T cell responses to AZD1222 COVID-19 vaccine. Produced via immunoSEQ multiplex PCR; TCRdb's table is partial and in-frame only. The sample contains about 200,000 clones, roughly nine tenths of which appear only once. Sequencing used peripheral blood, obtained 28 days after the second AZD1222 dose. Receptors originate from an adult who received the AZD1222 COVID-19 vaccine.

The rearrangement links TRBV28 to TRBJ1-3; D remains ambiguous. V lost 3 bases and J 2 bases, leaving 11 bases between the germline ends. Germline loops: CDR1 MDHEN, CDR2 SYDVKM. CDR3 size: 15 residues. The CDR3 is CASSLVGIAGNTIYF. The CDR3 nucleotides read TGTGCCAGCAGTTTGGTTGGAATTGCTGGAAACACCATATATTTT.

V gene TRBV10-2 combines with J gene TRBJ2-1, with D possibly being TRBD1 or TRBD2 (9 bases each). Per the germline V gene, CDR1 is WSHSY and CDR2 is SAAADI. V gave up 6 bases and J gave up 8 bases, with 23 bases separating them. The length of the CDR3 is 16 residues. The CDR3 nucleotides read TGCGCCAGCAGGGGACAGGGTAATAGCGGGAGCGATGAGCAGTTCTTC. Residues: CASRGQGNSGSDEQFF.

The V call is TRBV10-1, the J call TRBJ2-1, with TRBD2 matching 10 bases. Germline V gene sequence: CDR1 WNHNN, CDR2 SYGVQD (reference sequence). The CDR3 runs to 16 residues. J lost 4 bases, V lost 2 bases, and 5 bases had no gene match. The CDR3 DNA reads as TGCGCCAGCAGTGAGCACCGACTAGCGGGTTACAATGAGCAGTTCTTC. Protein: CASSEHRLAGYNEQFF.

V usage is TRBV4-3 and J usage is TRBJ2-7, with D tentatively TRBD1 or TRBD2 (5 bases each). CDR1 and CDR2 (germline): LGHNA, YSLEER. This CDR3 contains 16 residues. V lost 0 bases and J 2 bases, leaving 14 bases between the germline ends. CDR3: CASSQEARGYPYEQYF. For the CDR3, the DNA is TGCGCCAGCAGCCAAGAGGCACGGGGCTATCCCTACGAGCAGTACTTC.

A remark on this clone: An end of the junction does not agree with germline; a read error may underlie this. V gene TRBV7-7 combines with J gene TRBJ2-7, with TRBD2 matching over 10 bases. Germline CDR1 SSHAT, CDR2 FNYEAQ (reference sequence). The CDR3 contains 17 residues. CDR3 in DNA: TGTGCTAGCAGCTTAGCGCCTAGCGGGAGTGGACTTGACGAGCAGTACTTC. This translates into CASSLAPSGSGLDEQYF.

The rearrangement joins TRBV30 to TRBJ2-7, with a tentative D call TRBD1 (6 bases). The germline V gene encodes CDR1 GTSNPN and CDR2 SVGIG (reference sequence). The V gene lost 0 bases and the J gene lost 6 bases, with 15 bases spanning the gap. The CDR3 spans 14 residues. The CDR3 loop reads CAWSVSSGVSEQYF. CDR3 DNA sequence: TGTGCCTGGAGTGTATCATCAGGGGTCAGCGAGCAGTACTTC.

On this clone itself: The sample carries other DNA sequences with the same CDR3. This sequence joins TRBV12-3 or TRBV12-4 and TRBJ1-1, with 8 bases identical to TRBD1. The CDR3 loop spans 12 amino acids. V shed 6 bases, J shed 4 bases, and the junction held 1 base outside the gene matches. CDR3 in DNA: TGTGCCAGCAGCAGGGGGCTCACTGAAGCTTTCTTT. Translated, it gives CASSRGLTEAFF.

V is TRBV30 and J is TRBJ1-3; D might be TRBD1 (6 bases). The CDR3 has 14 residues. CDR1 is GTSNPN, CDR2 SVGIG, per germline (reference sequence). The germline V and J ends were trimmed by 7 bases and 6 bases, with 19 bases remaining between them. The CDR3 spells CAFGGGWAENTIYF. DNA for the CDR3: TGTGCCTTCGGGGGGGGCTGGGCTGAAAACACCATATATTTT.

This chain connects TRBV14 to TRBJ2-7; possible D gene TRBD1, 5 bases. CDR1 is SGHDN and CDR2 is FVKESK in the germline V gene. The CDR3 contains 13 residues. V was pared by 3 bases and J by 2 bases, with 8 bases between. In DNA, the CDR3 is TGTGCCAGCAGCCACAGGGCCCCCTACGAGCAGTACTTC. Its protein is CASSHRAPYEQYF.

This clone was picked up a small number of times. This chain connects TRBV5-1 to TRBJ1-2, with D possibly TRBD1 on 5 matching bases. The CDR3 totals 15 residues. V lost 6 bases and J lost 0, with 15 bases in between. Per the germline V gene, CDR1 is SGHRS and CDR2 is YFSETQ. The CDR3 DNA follows: TGCGCCAGCACCCCCATCGGGGCCGCTAACTATGGCTACACCTTC. This sequence encodes CASTPIGAANYGYTF.

The chain combines TRBV7-2 with TRBJ1-4, with a weak D call TRBD1 (5 bases). This CDR3 is 14 amino acids long. V lost 3 bases and J lost 7, with 12 bases in between. Germline CDR1 reads SGHTA; CDR2 reads FQGNSA. DNA of the CDR3: TGTGCCAGCAGCTTGACAGCCGTAGGTGAAAAACTGTTTTTT. It yields the protein CASSLTAVGEKLFF.

This sequence joins TRBV14 and TRBJ2-3; 7 bases line up with TRBD2. With 2 bases clipped from V and 3 bases from J, the junction kept 11 bases outside the gene matches. Germline CDR1 SGHDN, CDR2 FVKESK. The CDR3 loop spans 17 amino acids. CDR3 coding DNA: TGTGCCAGCAGCCAAAGGATGCGGGGGAAAAGGACAGATACGCAGTATTTT. Translated: CASSQRMRGKRTDTQYF. The whole variable domain, remainder taken from reference TRBV14 and TRBJ2-3, is EAGVTQFPSHSVIEKGQTVTLRCDPISGHDNLYWYRRVMGKEIKFLLHFVKESKQDESGMPNNRFLAERTGGTYSTLKVQPAELEDSGVYFCASSQRMRGKRTDTQYFGPGTRLTVL.

The chain recombines TRBV7-9 with TRBJ2-3; D is possibly TRBD1 or TRBD2 (6 bases each). The V end was cut by 1 base, the J end by 7 bases, with 12 bases between. The CDR3 runs 14 residues. Looked up from germline, CDR1 is SEHNR and CDR2 is FQNEAQ (reference sequence). CDR3 bases: TGTGCCAGCAGCTTAGGGGGAGGACAGCATACGCAGTATTTT. Protein sequence: CASSLGGGQHTQYF.

This clone was seen a single time. V usage is TRBV13 and J usage is TRBJ2-7; D unclear. The CDR3 runs 16 residues. Trimming removed 3 bases at V and 0 bases at J, with 15 bases between. Germline V gene lookup returns CDR1 PRHDT and CDR2 FYEKMQ (reference sequence). CDR3 sequence reads: CASSFHGQPNSYEQYF. The CDR3 nucleotides are TGTGCCAGCAGCTTCCATGGCCAGCCCAACTCCTACGAGCAGTACTTC.

The rearrangement links TRBV5-1 to TRBJ1-2; TRBD1 agrees at 9 bases. The CDR3 contains 13 residues. Germline V lookup: CDR1 SGHRS, CDR2 YFSETQ. V lost 6 bases and J lost 8; bases outside the gene matches: 8. The CDR3 DNA sequence: TGCGCCAGCAACCCGACAGGGGGTAAAGGCTACACCTTC. This translates into CASNPTGGKGYTF.

This CDR3 is CASSDWGNTGELFF. In DNA, the CDR3 is TGTGCCAGCAGTGATTGGGGTAACACCGGGGAGCTGTTTTTT. The rearrangement links TRBV6-1 to TRBJ2-2, with unresolved D. Germline loops: CDR1 MNHNS, CDR2 SASEGT. V shed 3 bases and J shed 2 bases, with 7 bases lying between them. The CDR3 runs 14 residues.

The sample holds a few counts of this clone. The chain recombines TRBV18 with TRBJ1-2; 7 bases fit TRBD1. The CDR3 has 13 residues. V was clipped by 6 bases and J by 6 bases; unmatched bases: 7. Germline V CDR1 and CDR2: KGHSH, LQKENI. This chain's CDR3 is CASSGRQGDGYTF. CDR3 sequence (DNA): TGTGCCAGCTCCGGTAGACAGGGAGATGGCTACACCTTC.

Of note for this clone: An end of the junction does not agree with germline; a read error may underlie this. The chain links TRBV12-3 or TRBV12-4 to TRBJ1-2, with 7 nucleotides matching TRBD1. This CDR3 has 12 amino acids. CDR3 sequence (DNA): TGTGCCAGCAGTTTGACAGGGACGACCCTCTTCTTC. Encoded protein: CASSLTGTTLFF.

This clone was found once. The rearrangement joins TRBV5-1 to TRBJ2-1; TRBD2 aligns across 10 bases. The CDR3 covers 15 residues. Trimming took 0 bases from V and 6 from J; bases not matched to a gene: 3. Germline V gene data show CDR1 as SGHRS and CDR2 as YFSETQ. The CDR3, as DNA: TGCGCCAGCAGCTTGGGACCTAGCGGGAGCAATGAGCAGTTCTTC. Protein product: CASSLGPSGSNEQFF.

The chain has TRBV24-1 and TRBJ2-1, with TRBD1 matching over 8 bases. This CDR3 is 17 amino acids long. V gave up 4 bases and J gave up 4 bases; unmatched junction bases: 11. Germline values: CDR1 KGHDR, CDR2 SFDVKD. As DNA, the CDR3 is TGTGCCACCAGTGAGCATCAGGGGGCAGCCAGGTACAATGAGCAGTTCTTC. This sequence encodes CATSEHQGAARYNEQFF.

The chain uses TRBV29-1 and TRBJ1-2; tentative D call: TRBD1 (6 bases). Per the germline V gene, CDR1 is SQVTM and CDR2 is ANQGSEA. The CDR3 totals 12 residues. V dropped 6 bases and J dropped 6 bases, with 14 bases sitting between them. CDR3 in DNA: TGCAGCGTACAGGGAGATTGGCATGGCTACACCTTC. Translating gives CSVQGDWHGYTF.

This clone has just a few counts. The DNA for the CDR3 is TGTGCCAGCAGTGACTCCGCCGCCGGGGAGCTGTTTTTT. Its protein product is CASSDSAAGELFF. The chain is built from TRBV6-4 and TRBJ2-2; D ambiguous. V was pared by 0 bases and J by 6 bases, with 5 bases between. The germline V gene encodes CDR1 MRHNA and CDR2 SNTAGT. This CDR3 has 13 amino acids.

J is TRBJ2-7 and V is TRBV30; 9 positions agree with TRBD1. After removal of 2 bases from V and 6 bases from J, the junction contained 11 bases not matched to a gene. The germline V gene encodes CDR1 GTSNPN and CDR2 SVGIG (reference sequence). The CDR3 is made up of 15 amino acids. The CDR3 protein is CAWSKTGTGIPEQYF. CDR3 sequence (DNA): TGTGCCTGGAGTAAGACCGGGACAGGGATACCCGAGCAGTACTTC.

A few counts support this clone. The V and J genes are TRBV7-9 and TRBJ1-2, with 9 bases matching TRBD1. CDR3 length: 17 residues. J gave up 5 bases and V 5 bases, and 15 bases lay outside the gene matches. Per germline, CDR1 SEHNR and CDR2 FQNEAQ (reference sequence). The chain's CDR3 is CASSPRSGQGRTYGYTF. DNA of the CDR3: TGTGCCAGCAGCCCCCGGTCCGGACAGGGGAGGACGTATGGCTACACCTTC.

The rearrangement links TRBV28 to TRBJ1-5; 8 nucleotides line up with TRBD1. The V segment lost 11 bases and the J segment 2 bases; nucleotides outside the gene matches: 2. CDR1 MDHEN and CDR2 SYDVKM come from the germline V gene. The CDR3 consists of 12 residues. In DNA form, the CDR3 reads TGTGCCGCGGGACAGGGCAATCAGCCCCAGCATTTT. Protein sequence: CAAGQGNQPQHF.

The V gene is TRBV15, the J gene TRBJ2-1; 7 nucleotides align to TRBD2. The CDR3 length is 16 residues. Germline CDR1 and CDR2: LNHNV and YYDKDF (reference sequence). The trim removed 0 bases at V and 2 bases at J, leaving 4 bases unmatched. CDR3: CATSREAGVPYNEQFF. The CDR3 nucleotides are TGTGCCACCAGCAGAGAGGCGGGAGTCCCCTACAATGAGCAGTTCTTC.

The chain has TRBV5-1 and TRBJ1-1; D is possibly TRBD1 (6 bases). The CDR3 sequence is 14 residues long. Trimming stripped 4 bases from V and 5 bases from J, with 15 bases between. CDR1 and CDR2 from the germline V gene are SGHRS and YFSETQ. The CDR3 protein is CASSMEQGRTEAFF. The CDR3 nucleotides read TGCGCCAGCAGCATGGAACAGGGACGTACTGAAGCTTTCTTT. Full variable domain (remainder filled in from reference TRBV5-1 and TRBJ1-1): KAGVTQTPRYLIKTRGQQVTLSCSPISGHRSVSWYQQTPGQGLQFLFEYFSETQRNKGNFPGRFSGRQFSNSRSEMNVSTLELGDSALYLCASSMEQGRTEAFFGQGTRLTVV.

The chain combines TRBV11-2 with TRBJ1-2; 8 bases line up with TRBD1. Germline V CDR1 and CDR2: SGHAT, FQNNGV. V was pared by 0 bases and J by 7 bases, with 16 bases of the junction left unmatched. The CDR3 is 18 residues long. CDR3 sequence (DNA): TGTGCCAGCAGCTTAGACCCAGGGGGCCGATATGGGTCTTCTGGCTACACCTTC. It translates to CASSLDPGGRYGSSGYTF.

The genes are TRBV28 and TRBJ1-6, with unresolved D. Germline CDR1 and CDR2: MDHEN and SYDVKM. The CDR3 runs 14 residues. V lost 6 bases and J 9 bases, leaving 15 bases between the germline ends. The CDR3 DNA reads TGTGCCAGCAGGCTCGTACAAGACCCTTCACCCCTCCACTTT. It codes for CASRLVQDPSPLHF.

The gene calls are TRBV6-2 or TRBV6-3 and TRBJ1-5, with a possible D match to TRBD1 (6 bases). The CDR3 is 14 residues long. Deletions cut 6 bases from V and 5 bases from J, with 14 bases between. Germline CDR1 MNHEY, CDR2 SVGEGT. The CDR3 region is CASSEDRFDQPQHF. Here the CDR3 DNA reads TGTGCCAGCAGCGAAGACAGGTTTGATCAGCCCCAGCATTTT.